This TCR beta chain was sequenced in a study of PD-L1 blockade in urothelial cancer. Whole-study context: Atezolizumab, begun by patients at some point between 2012 and 2014, was given at 1,200 mg intravenously every 3 weeks. Blood gave a median about 150,000 T cells.

Time point described: pretreatment peripheral blood. Locally advanced or metastatic urothelial carcinoma was diagnosed in the patients. Trimming stripped 5 bases from V and 5 bases from J, with 18 bases between. The germline V gene has CDR1 MGHDK and CDR2 SYGVNS. This CDR3 spans 15 amino acids. Sequencing was performed with immunoSEQ multiplex PCR; in TCRdb, only in-frame clones are kept and a portion is missing. This table has some 43,000 clones, approximately 80% appearing once. This specimen consisted of PBMCs, obtained around atezolizumab (anti-PD-L1) treatment. The chain carries TRBV25-1 and TRBJ2-5, with D perhaps TRBD1 (5 bases). This receptor was identified in a man aged 60 to 75 with urothelial cancer. The CDR3 DNA is TGTGCCAGCAGTCCAATAGTATCAGGGTCTGAGACCCAGTACTTC. Its translation is CASSPIVSGSETQYF.